Included here is one T cell receptor (beta chain) sequence, with context. The sample belongs to a study of CD8 T cells in Susac syndrome. Trimming stripped 5 bases from V and 0 bases from J, with 15 bases between. There are 15 residues in the CDR3. Germline CDR1 and CDR2: DFQATT and SNEGSKA (reference sequence). RNA in amounts of roughly 0.5 to 1 ug was reverse transcribed with random hexamers. Via MiXCR, TCRdb re-called the immunoSEQ multiplex PCR reads, giving one row per CDR3 protein. The sample includes about 190,000 distinct CDR3 sequences, roughly 90% of them seen just once. Sequenced material: CD4+ T cells from PBMCs. The clonotype was recovered from a human donor with Susac syndrome. V is TRBV20-1 and J is TRBJ2-3, with D tentatively TRBD1 (5 bases). The CDR3 spells CSAFSPDKSTDTQYF. DNA for the CDR3: TGCAGTGCTTTTAGCCCGGACAAAAGCACAGATACGCAGTATTTT.